This T cell receptor beta chain is from a study of OX40 agonist ivuxolimab in advanced cancers. The method was immunoSEQ multiplex PCR; TCRdb's version includes in-frame clones alone and lacks a portion of them. The data show 60,000 or so clones, roughly 87% seen once. V shed 4 bases and J shed 3 bases, with 11 bases lying between them. CDR1 and CDR2 (germline): SGHNT, YYREEE (reference sequence). The CDR3 contains 15 residues. This chain connects TRBV5-4 to TRBJ1-6, with a weak D call TRBD1 (6 bases). This receptor was obtained from an adult with an advanced solid tumor such as melanoma, head and neck, liver or kidney cancer. Sequenced material: CD4+ or CD8+ T cells sorted from blood, taken in a trial of the OX40 agonist ivuxolimab. In DNA, the CDR3 is TGTGCCAGCAGCCCGGGACAAAGCTATAATTCACCCCTCCACTTT. Its protein product is CASSPGQSYNSPLHF. The whole variable domain, remainder taken from reference TRBV5-4 and TRBJ1-6, is ETGVTQSPTHLIKTRGQQVTLRCSSQSGHNTVSWYQQALGQGPQFIFQYYREEENGRGNFPPRFSGLQFPNYSSELNVNALELDDSALYLCASSPGQSYNSPLHFGNGTRLTVT.